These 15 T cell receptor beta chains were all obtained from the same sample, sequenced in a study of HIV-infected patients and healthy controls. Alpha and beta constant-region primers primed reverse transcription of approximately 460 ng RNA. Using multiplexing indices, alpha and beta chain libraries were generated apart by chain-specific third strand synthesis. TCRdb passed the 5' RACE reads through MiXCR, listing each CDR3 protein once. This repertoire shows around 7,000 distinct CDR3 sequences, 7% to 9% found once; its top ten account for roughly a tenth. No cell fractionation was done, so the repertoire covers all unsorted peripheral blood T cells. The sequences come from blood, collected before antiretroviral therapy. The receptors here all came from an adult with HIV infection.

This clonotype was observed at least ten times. DNA of the CDR3: TGTGCCTGGAGTATCGCCTCGACCGGTGAAGCTTTCTTT. Its protein is CAWSIASTGEAFF. The chain is built from TRBV30 and TRBJ1-1; no reliable D call. This CDR3 spans 13 amino acids. The V and J ends lost 2 bases and 7 bases respectively, with 14 bases between them. CDR1 is GTSNPN, CDR2 SVGIG, per germline (reference sequence).

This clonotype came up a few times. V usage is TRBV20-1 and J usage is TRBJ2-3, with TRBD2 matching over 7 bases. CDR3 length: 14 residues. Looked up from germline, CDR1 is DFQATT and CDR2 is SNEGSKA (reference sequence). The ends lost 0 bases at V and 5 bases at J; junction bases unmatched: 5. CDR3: CSARDAGVGDTQYF. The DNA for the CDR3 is TGCAGTGCTAGAGATGCGGGGGTCGGAGATACGCAGTATTTT.

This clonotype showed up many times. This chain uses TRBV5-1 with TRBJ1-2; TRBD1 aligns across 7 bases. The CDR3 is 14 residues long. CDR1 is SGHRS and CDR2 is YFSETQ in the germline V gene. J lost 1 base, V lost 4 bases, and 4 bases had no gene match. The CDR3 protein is CASSSQGDNYGYTF. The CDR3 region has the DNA TGCGCCAGCAGCAGCCAGGGGGATAACTATGGCTACACCTTC.

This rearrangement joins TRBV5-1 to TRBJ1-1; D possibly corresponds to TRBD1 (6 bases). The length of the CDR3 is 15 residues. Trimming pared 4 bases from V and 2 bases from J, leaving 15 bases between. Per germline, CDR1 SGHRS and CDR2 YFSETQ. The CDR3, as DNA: TGCGCCAGCAGCGACTCCGGGACATCAAACACTGAAGCTTTCTTT. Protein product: CASSDSGTSNTEAFF.

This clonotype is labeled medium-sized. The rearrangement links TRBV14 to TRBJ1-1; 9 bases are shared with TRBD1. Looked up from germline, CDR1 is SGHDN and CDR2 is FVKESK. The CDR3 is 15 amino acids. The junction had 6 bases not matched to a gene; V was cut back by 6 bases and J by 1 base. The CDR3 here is CASRPRTGANTEAFF. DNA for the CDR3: TGTGCCAGCAGACCGCGGACAGGGGCGAACACTGAAGCTTTCTTT. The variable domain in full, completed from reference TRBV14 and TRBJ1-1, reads EAGVTQFPSHSVIEKGQTVTLRCDPISGHDNLYWYRRVMGKEIKFLLHFVKESKQDESGMPNNRFLAERTGGTYSTLKVQPAELEDSGVYFCASRPRTGANTEAFFGQGTRLTVV.

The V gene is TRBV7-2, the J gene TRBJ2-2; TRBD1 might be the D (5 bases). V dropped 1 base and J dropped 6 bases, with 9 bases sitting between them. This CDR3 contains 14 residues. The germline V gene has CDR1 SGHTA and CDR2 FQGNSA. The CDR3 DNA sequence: TGTGCCAGCAGCTTAGGGGGCTCCGCCGGGGAGCTGTTTTTT. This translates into CASSLGGSAGELFF.

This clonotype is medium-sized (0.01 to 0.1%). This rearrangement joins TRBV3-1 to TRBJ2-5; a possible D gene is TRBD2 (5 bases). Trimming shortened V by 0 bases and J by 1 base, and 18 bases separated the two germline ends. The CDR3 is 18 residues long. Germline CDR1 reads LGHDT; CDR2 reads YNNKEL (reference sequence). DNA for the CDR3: TGTGCCAGCAGCCAAGAGATTCTCAGGACTGGAACCCAAGAGACCCAGTACTTC. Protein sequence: CASSQEILRTGTQETQYF.

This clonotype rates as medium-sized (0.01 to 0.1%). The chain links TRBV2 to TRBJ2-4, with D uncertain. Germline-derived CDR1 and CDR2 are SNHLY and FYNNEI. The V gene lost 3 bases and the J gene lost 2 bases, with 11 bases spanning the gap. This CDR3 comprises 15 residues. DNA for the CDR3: TGTGCCAGCAGTGAGGTAGCCGTATCCAAAAACATTCAGTACTTC. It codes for CASSEVAVSKNIQYF.

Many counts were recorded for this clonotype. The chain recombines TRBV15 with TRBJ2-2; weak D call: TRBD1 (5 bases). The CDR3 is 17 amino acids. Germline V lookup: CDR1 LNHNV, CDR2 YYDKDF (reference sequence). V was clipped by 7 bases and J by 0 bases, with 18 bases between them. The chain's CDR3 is CATTTYSRGPNTGELFF. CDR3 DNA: TGTGCCACCACAACCTATTCAAGGGGTCCGAACACCGGGGAGCTGTTTTTT.

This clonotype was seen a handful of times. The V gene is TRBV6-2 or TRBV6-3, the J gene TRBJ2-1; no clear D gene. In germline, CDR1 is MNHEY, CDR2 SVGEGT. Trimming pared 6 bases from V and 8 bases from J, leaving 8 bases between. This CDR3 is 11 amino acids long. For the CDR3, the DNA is TGTGCCAGCAGAGCCGTAGATGAGCAGTTCTTC. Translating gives CASRAVDEQFF.

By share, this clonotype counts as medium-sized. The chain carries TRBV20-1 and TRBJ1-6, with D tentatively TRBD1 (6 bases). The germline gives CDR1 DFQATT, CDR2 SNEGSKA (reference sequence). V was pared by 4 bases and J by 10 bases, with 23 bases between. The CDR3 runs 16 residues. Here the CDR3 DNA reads TGCAGTGCTACGACAGTCACGAGTTCCCAGGGGTCACCCCTCCACTTT. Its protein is CSATTVTSSQGSPLHF.

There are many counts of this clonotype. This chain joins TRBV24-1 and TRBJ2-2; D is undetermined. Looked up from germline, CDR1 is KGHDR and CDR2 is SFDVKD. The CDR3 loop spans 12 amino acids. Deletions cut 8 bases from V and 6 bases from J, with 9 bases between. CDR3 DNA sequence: TGTGCCACCACCAGACGCTCCGGGGAGCTGTTTTTT. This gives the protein CATTRRSGELFF.

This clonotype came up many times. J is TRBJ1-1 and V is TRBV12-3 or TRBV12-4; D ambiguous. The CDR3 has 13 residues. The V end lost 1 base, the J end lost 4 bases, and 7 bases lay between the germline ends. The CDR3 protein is CASSLGVRTEAFF. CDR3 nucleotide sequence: TGTGCCAGCAGTTTAGGGGTACGCACTGAAGCTTTCTTT.

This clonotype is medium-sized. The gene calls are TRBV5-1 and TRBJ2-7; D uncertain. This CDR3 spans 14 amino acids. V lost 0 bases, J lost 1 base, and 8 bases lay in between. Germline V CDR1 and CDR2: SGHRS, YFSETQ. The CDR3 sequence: CASSLGTVSYEQYF. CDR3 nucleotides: TGCGCCAGCAGCTTGGGTACAGTTTCCTACGAGCAGTACTTC.

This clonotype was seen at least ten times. CDR3 sequence reads: CASTLTGGTEAFF. The CDR3 DNA reads as TGTGCCAGCACCTTGACGGGAGGCACTGAAGCTTTCTTT. This rearrangement joins TRBV11-2 to TRBJ1-1; D unclear. V shed 7 bases and J shed 4 bases, with 13 bases lying between them. CDR3 length equals 13 residues. CDR1 and CDR2 (germline): SGHAT, FQNNGV. Full variable domain (missing parts from reference TRBV11-2 and TRBJ1-1): EAGVAQSPRYKIIEKRQSVAFWCNPISGHATLYWYQQILGQGPKLLIQFQNNGVVDDSQLPKDRFSAERLKGVDSTLKIQPAKLEDSAVYLCASTLTGGTEAFFGQGTRLTVV.